This T cell receptor beta chain was found in a study of T cell responses to AZD1222 COVID-19 vaccine. Study as a whole: Second-dose schedules of about 4 or about 12 weeks were combined.

Some clones are missing from TCRdb's copy, which holds only in-frame ones; the method was immunoSEQ multiplex PCR. Among some 130,000 clones listed, under 90% were seen once. Study findings and constraints: Scientists sampled the repertoires only once the peak T cell response had passed. Per reports, nearly half of all spike-specific TCRs target regions that are unmutated in variants. White British donors predominated, females outnumbered males, and clonal diversity was possibly underestimated.

Germline V CDR1 and CDR2: SGHRS, YFSETQ. The V segment lost 1 base and the J segment 7 bases; nucleotides outside the gene matches: 10. The CDR3 totals 16 residues. About this clone: Its antigen is not known.

This sample comprised peripheral blood, obtained on day 0 of AZD1222 vaccination. This clonotype was obtained from an adult in good health. V is TRBV5-1 and J is TRBJ1-4, with 7 bases identical to TRBD1. The CDR3, as DNA: TGCGCCAGCAGCTTGAATGGCGGGACAGTGACTGAAAAACTGTTTTTT. Translated, it gives CASSLNGGTVTEKLFF.